The clone carrying this T cell receptor beta chain occurred once. What it binds is not known. The sample belongs to a study of T cell responses to AZD1222 COVID-19 vaccine. Broader study findings: Unmutated variant regions reportedly attract nearly half of all spike-specific TCRs. Recipients of AZD1222 seropositive at baseline numbered only five or six. Sampling captured repertoires only after the peak T cell response. Two doses of AZD1222 preceded a rise in Spike-specific TCR breadth and depth.

Trimming took off 2 bases at V and 5 bases at J, with 6 bases between the two ends. The CDR3 spans 12 residues. Only in-frame clones appear in the TCRdb table, and some are missing; sequencing was by immunoSEQ multiplex PCR. The sample carries just over 90,000 clones, roughly nine tenths recorded once. This rearrangement joins TRBV12-3 or TRBV12-4 to TRBJ1-2, with D hard to call. The receptor comes from an adult who received the AZD1222 COVID-19 vaccine. Sequenced here: peripheral blood, sampled 28 days after the second AZD1222 dose. The CDR3, as DNA: TGTGCCAGCAGTTTAAGGGAGTATGGCTACACCTTC. Amino acids: CASSLREYGYTF.